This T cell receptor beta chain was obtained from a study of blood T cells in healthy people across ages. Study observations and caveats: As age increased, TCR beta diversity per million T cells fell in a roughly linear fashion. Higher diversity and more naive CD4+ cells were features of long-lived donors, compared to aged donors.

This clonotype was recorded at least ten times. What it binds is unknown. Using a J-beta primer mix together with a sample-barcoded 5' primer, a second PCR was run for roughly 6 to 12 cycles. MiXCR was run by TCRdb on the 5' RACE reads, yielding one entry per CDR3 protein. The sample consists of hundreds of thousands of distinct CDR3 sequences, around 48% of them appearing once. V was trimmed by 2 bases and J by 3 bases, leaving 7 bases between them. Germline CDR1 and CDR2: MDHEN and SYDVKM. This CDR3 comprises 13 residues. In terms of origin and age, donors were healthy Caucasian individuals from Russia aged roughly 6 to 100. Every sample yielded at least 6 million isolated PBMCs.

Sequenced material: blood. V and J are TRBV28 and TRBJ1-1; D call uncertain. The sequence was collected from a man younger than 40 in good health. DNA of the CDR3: TGTGCCAGCAGTTTAGGGCAGCACACTGAAGCTTTCTTT. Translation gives CASSLGQHTEAFF.